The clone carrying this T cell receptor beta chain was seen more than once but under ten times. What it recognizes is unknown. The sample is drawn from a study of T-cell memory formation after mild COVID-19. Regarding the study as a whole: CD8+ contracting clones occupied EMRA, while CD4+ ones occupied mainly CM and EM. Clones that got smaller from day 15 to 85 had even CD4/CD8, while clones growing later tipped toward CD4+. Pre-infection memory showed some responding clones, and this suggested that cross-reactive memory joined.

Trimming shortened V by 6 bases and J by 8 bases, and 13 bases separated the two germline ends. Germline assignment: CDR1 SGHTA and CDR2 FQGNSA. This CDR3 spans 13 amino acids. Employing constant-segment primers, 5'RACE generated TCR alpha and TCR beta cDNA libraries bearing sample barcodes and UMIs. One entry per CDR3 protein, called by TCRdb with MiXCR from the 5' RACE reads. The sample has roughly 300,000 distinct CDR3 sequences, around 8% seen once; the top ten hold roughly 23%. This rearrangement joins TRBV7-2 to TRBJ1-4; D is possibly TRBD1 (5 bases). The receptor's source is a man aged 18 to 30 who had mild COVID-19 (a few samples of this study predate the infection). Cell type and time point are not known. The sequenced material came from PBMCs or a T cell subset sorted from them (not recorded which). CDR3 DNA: TGTGCCAGCAGGTTATCCGGGACGGAAAAACTGTTTTTT. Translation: CASRLSGTEKLFF.